These 26 T cell receptor beta chains came from one sample sequenced in a study of OX40 agonist ivuxolimab in advanced cancers. The repertoire was sequenced with immunoSEQ multiplex PCR; TCRdb's copy has only in-frame clones and lacks some. In the table there are 45,000 to 50,000 clones, approximately 90% of which are singletons. Sequences were derived from CD4+ or CD8+ T cells sorted from blood, sampled in a trial of the OX40 agonist ivuxolimab. Every receptor here comes from an adult with an advanced solid tumor such as melanoma, head and neck, liver or kidney cancer.

V gene TRBV30 combines with J gene TRBJ1-3, with D hard to call. V lost 3 bases and J 0 bases, leaving 12 bases between the germline ends. There are 15 residues in the CDR3. The germline CDR1 and CDR2 sequences are GTSNPN and SVGIG (reference sequence). The CDR3 protein is CAWSSGAHSGNTIYF. Written as DNA, the CDR3 is TGTGCCTGGAGCAGTGGTGCTCACTCTGGAAACACCATATATTTT. The full variable domain, rest sourced from reference TRBV30 and TRBJ1-3, is SQTIHQWPATLVQPVGSPLSLECTVEGTSNPNLYWYRQAAGRGLQLLFYSVGIGQISSEVPQNLSASRPQDRQFILSSKKLLLSDSGFYLCAWSSGAHSGNTIYFGEGSWLTVV.

The chain employs TRBV13 and TRBJ2-7, with D possibly being TRBD1 (5 bases). This CDR3 contains 15 residues. Germline values: CDR1 PRHDT, CDR2 FYEKMQ (reference sequence). The germline V and J ends were trimmed by 5 bases and 3 bases, with 17 bases remaining between them. CDR3 sequence: CASSPPGRLGYEQYF. As DNA, the CDR3 is TGTGCCAGCAGCCCTCCAGGGCGACTGGGCTACGAGCAGTACTTC.

The rearrangement links TRBV27 to TRBJ2-1; D is perhaps TRBD1 (5 bases). The germline gives CDR1 MNHEY, CDR2 SMNVEV (reference sequence). Trimming stripped 6 bases from V and 10 bases from J, with 25 bases between. This CDR3 has 16 amino acids. In nucleotides, the CDR3 is TGTGCCAGCAGGGCTATCGGTGTGGGGCCCCAAACAGAGCAGTTCTTC. Protein product: CASRAIGVGPQTEQFF.

V gene TRBV15 combines with J gene TRBJ1-1; D is undetermined. The V end lost 2 bases, the J end lost 0 bases, and 10 bases lay between the germline ends. The CDR3 totals 15 residues. Germline V gene lookup returns CDR1 LNHNV and CDR2 YYDKDF (reference sequence). The CDR3 is CATSRPTPLNTEAFF. CDR3 nucleotides: TGTGCCACCAGCAGACCGACACCTTTGAACACTGAAGCTTTCTTT. Full variable domain (outside the CDR3, taken from reference TRBV15 and TRBJ1-1): DAMVIQNPRYQVTQFGKPVTLSCSQTLNHNVMYWYQQKSSQAPKLLFHYYDKDFNNEADTPDNFQSRRPNTSFCFLDIRSPGLGDTAMYLCATSRPTPLNTEAFFGQGTRLTVV.

V usage is TRBV28 and J usage is TRBJ2-7, with D uncertain. This CDR3 contains 11 residues. V was clipped by 2 bases and J by 7 bases, with 6 bases between them. Germline V gene sequence: CDR1 MDHEN, CDR2 SYDVKM. The CDR3 protein is CASSLNREQYF. The CDR3 DNA sequence: TGTGCCAGCAGTTTAAACCGGGAGCAGTACTTC.

This chain links TRBV7-8 with TRBJ2-1, with D maybe TRBD1 (5 bases). This CDR3 is built from 14 residues. Germline loops: CDR1 SGHVS, CDR2 FQNEAQ. V lost 7 bases and J 12 bases, leaving 22 bases between the germline ends. Written as DNA, the CDR3 is TGTGCCAGCACCCCCTCCGATGGTACTCAGGGGCAGTTCTTC. It translates to CASTPSDGTQGQFF.

V gene TRBV2 combines with J gene TRBJ2-3; 11 bases align to TRBD2. The CDR3 totals 16 residues. Per germline, CDR1 SNHLY and CDR2 FYNNEI. Losses at the gene ends were 4 bases for V and 2 bases for J; bases not matched to a gene: 5. CDR3 amino acids: CASSGATSGNTDTQYF. Written as DNA, the CDR3 is TGTGCCAGCAGTGGCGCGACTAGCGGGAACACAGATACGCAGTATTTT.

This chain uses TRBV5-6 with TRBJ1-2; 9 positions match TRBD1. The CDR3 has 16 residues. Per the germline V gene, CDR1 is SGHDT and CDR2 is YYEEEE. The ends lost 4 bases at V and 1 base at J; junction bases unmatched: 8. In nucleotides, the CDR3 is TGTGCCAGCAGCGCCCCCGGGACAGGGTTTAACTATGGCTACACCTTC. It specifies CASSAPGTGFNYGYTF.

The chain recombines TRBV6-6 with TRBJ2-3; D is uncertain. CDR3 length equals 14 residues. The V end was cut by 10 bases, the J end by 2 bases, with 16 bases between. Germline V CDR1 and CDR2: MNHNY, SVGAGI (reference sequence). The CDR3 loop is CAIQASYYTDTQYF. CDR3 nucleotides: TGTGCCATCCAGGCCAGCTACTACACAGATACGCAGTATTTT.

J is TRBJ2-5 and V is TRBV5-6; no reliable D call. The germline gives CDR1 SGHDT, CDR2 YYEEEE. The CDR3 extends over 11 amino acids. The V gene lost 2 bases and the J gene lost 4 bases, with 3 bases spanning the gap. The CDR3 loop reads CASSFGETQYF. For the CDR3, the DNA is TGTGCCAGCAGCTTCGGAGAGACCCAGTACTTC. Supplemented by reference TRBV5-6 and TRBJ2-5, the full variable domain reads DAGVTQSPTHLIKTRGQQVTLRCSPKSGHDTVSWYQQALGQGPQFIFQYYEEEERQRGNFPDRFSGHQFPNYSSELNVNALLLGDSALYLCASSFGETQYFGPGTRLLVL.

This clone was recorded a few times. The chain links TRBV29-1 to TRBJ1-1, with D unresolved. The V gene's germline CDR1 is SQVTM and CDR2 ANQGSEA. CDR3 length: 13 residues. V was pared by 5 bases and J by 0 bases, with 10 bases between. The CDR3 sequence: CSVQSGVNTEAFF. CDR3 bases: TGCAGCGTTCAGTCAGGAGTGAACACTGAAGCTTTCTTT.

The rearrangement joins TRBV4-1 to TRBJ2-7; D ambiguous. This CDR3 comprises 16 residues. V was shortened by 4 bases and J by 2 bases, with 18 bases between the two germline ends. Germline V CDR1 and CDR2: MGHRA, YSYEKL. CDR3 amino acids: CASSPAERGGTYEQYF. The CDR3 coding sequence is TGCGCCAGCAGCCCCGCTGAAAGAGGCGGAACCTACGAGCAGTACTTC.

The V gene is TRBV9, the J gene TRBJ1-4, with TRBD1 identical over 7 bases. From germline, CDR1 is SGDLS and CDR2 YYNGEE. After removal of 4 bases from V and 6 bases from J, the junction contained 12 bases not matched to a gene. The CDR3 covers 16 residues. In nucleotides, the CDR3 is TGTGCCAGCAGCCCACGCTCAGGGGGGATGGATGAAAAACTGTTTTTT. Translation gives CASSPRSGGMDEKLFF.

This chain connects TRBV25-1 to TRBJ2-3; 9 bases line up with TRBD1. V was clipped by 4 bases and J by 4 bases; unmatched bases: 3. The CDR3 contains 14 residues. Germline V lookup: CDR1 MGHDK, CDR2 SYGVNS. The CDR3 spells CASSGRQGADTQYF. The CDR3 DNA reads as TGTGCCAGCAGTGGTCGACAGGGGGCAGATACGCAGTATTTT.

The rearrangement joins TRBV4-2 to TRBJ2-2, with 10 bases lining up with TRBD2. From germline, CDR1 is LGHNA and CDR2 YNFKEQ. The CDR3 extends over 17 amino acids. The J segment lost 4 bases and the V segment lost 3 bases, leaving 8 bases of the junction unmatched. DNA of the CDR3: TGTGCCAGCAGCCAGTTACTAGCGGGAACCGGCACCGGGGAGCTGTTTTTT. Encoded protein: CASSQLLAGTGTGELFF.

In DNA form, the CDR3 reads TGTGCCAGCAGCCCCGTCGGGACAGGGAGCAATTCACCCCTCCACTTT. Protein sequence: CASSPVGTGSNSPLHF. The chain carries TRBV5-6 and TRBJ1-6; TRBD1 agrees at 9 bases. This CDR3 region has 16 residues. V shed 4 bases, J shed 7 bases, and the junction held 9 bases outside the gene matches. The V gene's germline CDR1 is SGHDT and CDR2 YYEEEE.

The V and J genes are TRBV6-5 and TRBJ1-5; D is ambiguous. The CDR3 loop spans 12 amino acids. V lost 9 bases and J lost 4, with 10 bases in between. The germline V gene has CDR1 MNHEY and CDR2 SVGAGI. CDR3: CASGLGNQPQHF. CDR3 DNA sequence: TGTGCCAGTGGATTGGGGAATCAGCCCCAGCATTTT.

This chain connects TRBV6-6 to TRBJ2-5; the D is unclear. V was trimmed by 7 bases and J by 5 bases, leaving 17 bases between them. Germline V CDR1 and CDR2: MNHNY, SVGAGI (reference sequence). The CDR3 consists of 14 residues. The CDR3 coding sequence is TGTGCCAGCACCCTAACGGTCGGGTTGGAGACCCAGTACTTC. This translates into CASTLTVGLETQYF.

The rearrangement uses TRBV11-2 and TRBJ2-3; 9 nucleotides match TRBD2. The V gene's germline CDR1 is SGHAT and CDR2 FQNNGV. The V segment lost 1 base and the J segment 2 bases; nucleotides outside the gene matches: 4. The CDR3 spans 16 residues. The CDR3, as DNA: TGTGCCAGCAGCTTAGGGCTAGCGGGATTCACAGATACGCAGTATTTT. This translates into CASSLGLAGFTDTQYF.

The chain employs TRBV19 and TRBJ1-1, with 7 bases identical to TRBD1. V gave up 6 bases and J gave up 0 bases; unmatched junction bases: 7. Germline assignment: CDR1 LNHDA and CDR2 SQIVND (reference sequence). The CDR3 spans 15 residues. CDR3 sequence (DNA): TGTGCCAGTAGCCCAGGGGGGATAATGAACACTGAAGCTTTCTTT. Protein: CASSPGGIMNTEAFF.

V and J are TRBV2 and TRBJ1-3; D is unresolved. This CDR3 has 13 amino acids. Germline V CDR1 and CDR2: SNHLY, FYNNEI. Trimming pared 8 bases from V and 0 bases from J, leaving 8 bases between. Here the CDR3 reads CASVGISGNTIYF. The CDR3 DNA sequence: TGTGCCAGCGTCGGGATCTCTGGAAACACCATATATTTT.

This clone occurred once. The V call is TRBV7-6, the J call TRBJ1-2; D uncertain. Trimming left V 10 bases short and J 1 base short, with 7 bases between. Germline-derived CDR1 and CDR2 are SGHVS and FNYEAQ. This CDR3 spans 11 amino acids. The CDR3 DNA reads as TGTGCCATCGGCCTTAACTATGGCTACACCTTC. Encoded protein: CAIGLNYGYTF.

The chain uses TRBV7-2 and TRBJ1-1; D might be TRBD1 (5 bases). In germline, CDR1 is SGHTA, CDR2 FQGNSA. This CDR3 is 13 amino acids long. The V end lost 5 bases, the J end lost 9 bases, and 16 bases lay between the germline ends. This CDR3 is CASSPLSGGKAFF. CDR3 nucleotides: TGTGCCAGCAGCCCATTATCTGGGGGGAAAGCTTTCTTT. The full variable domain, its missing parts supplied by reference TRBV7-2 and TRBJ1-1, is GAGVSQSPSNKVTEKGKDVELRCDPISGHTALYWYRQSLGQGLEFLIYFQGNSAPDKSGLPSDRFSAERTGGSVSTLTIQRTQQEDSAVYLCASSPLSGGKAFFGQGTRLTVV.

The chain employs TRBV9 and TRBJ2-5; D is possibly TRBD1 (8 bases). This CDR3 is 15 amino acids long. In germline, CDR1 is SGDLS, CDR2 YYNGEE. V was pared by 3 bases and J by 3 bases, with 15 bases between. CDR3 bases: TGTGCCAGCAGCGGAGCGGGACAGGATAAAGAGACCCAGTACTTC. This gives the protein CASSGAGQDKETQYF.

The chain employs TRBV27 and TRBJ2-5; 9 nucleotides agree with TRBD2. Per the germline V gene, CDR1 is MNHEY and CDR2 is SMNVEV (reference sequence). The CDR3 sequence is 14 residues long. The V gene end was trimmed by 6 bases and the J gene end by 7 bases; junction bases not matched to a gene: 9. The CDR3 bases are TGTGCCAGCAGGGGTACTAGCGGGCGGGGGACCCAGTACTTC. Translation: CASRGTSGRGTQYF.

V and J are TRBV19 and TRBJ1-3; D is unclear. V was clipped by 6 bases and J by 1 base, with 10 bases between them. Germline-derived CDR1 and CDR2 are LNHDA and SQIVND (reference sequence). This CDR3 is built from 14 residues. The chain's CDR3 is CASSDVRSGNTIYF. DNA of the CDR3: TGTGCCAGTAGCGACGTACGTTCTGGAAACACCATATATTTT. Combining the CDR3 with reference TRBV19 and TRBJ1-3 gives the whole variable domain DGGITQSPKYLFRKEGQNVTLSCEQNLNHDAMYWYRQDPGQGLRLIYYSQIVNDFQKGDIAEGYSVSREKKESFPLTVTSAQKNPTAFYLCASSDVRSGNTIYFGEGSWLTVV.